These 9 T cell receptor beta chains share one sample of origin, sequenced in a study of blood T cell repertoires in COVID-19. Profiling relied on immunoSEQ multiplex PCR, and the TCRdb table lists in-frame clones only, not all of them. The data contain about 290,000 clones, around four fifths of them singletons. Material: peripheral blood. The source is a woman between 45 and 60 years old with active or convalescent COVID-19.

CDR3 DNA sequence: TGTGCCAGCTCACCTTCGATGGACAGGGGGAGTTCCGAGCAGTACTTC. This sequence encodes CASSPSMDRGSSEQYF. The chain carries TRBV18 and TRBJ2-7; 10 nucleotides line up with TRBD1. The germline CDR1 and CDR2 sequences are KGHSH and LQKENI. This CDR3 contains 16 residues. V shed 3 bases and J 6 bases; nucleotides not matched to a gene: 11.

This clone was picked up many times. The chain joins TRBV29-1 to TRBJ2-7; tentatively, D is TRBD2 (6 bases). The V end was cut by 5 bases, the J end by 2 bases, with 13 bases between. The CDR3 runs to 13 residues. Per the germline V gene, CDR1 is SQVTM and CDR2 is ANQGSEA. The CDR3 DNA is TGCAGCGTTAGAAGCGGGCGGACCTACGAGCAGTACTTC. As protein: CSVRSGRTYEQYF.

This chain links TRBV19 with TRBJ2-3; D is perhaps TRBD2 (5 bases). The V end was cut by 5 bases, the J end by 0 bases, with 12 bases between. CDR3 length: 15 residues. The V gene's germline CDR1 is LNHDA and CDR2 SQIVND (reference sequence). The CDR3 region has the DNA TGTGCCAGTAGTGTGGAGGACGCTAGCACAGATACGCAGTATTTT. Amino acid sequence: CASSVEDASTDTQYF.

This chain's CDR3 is CASSLADTGELFF. The CDR3, as DNA: TGCGCCAGCAGTTTAGCAGACACCGGGGAGCTGTTTTTT. The V call is TRBV10-1, the J call TRBJ2-2; D call uncertain. V was trimmed by 5 bases and J by 3 bases, leaving 7 bases between them. Germline V lookup: CDR1 WNHNN, CDR2 SYGVQD (reference sequence). The CDR3 has 13 residues.

The rearrangement joins TRBV10-1 to TRBJ2-4; D possibly corresponds to TRBD2 (6 bases). Looked up from germline, CDR1 is WNHNN and CDR2 is SYGVQD (reference sequence). Trimming removed 9 bases at V and 15 bases at J, with 12 bases between. The length of the CDR3 is 9 residues. The CDR3 DNA is TGCGCCAGTTGCGGACTATGGTACTTC. Its translation is CASCGLWYF.

J is TRBJ1-3 and V is TRBV15; no firm D call. The germline CDR1 and CDR2 sequences are LNHNV and YYDKDF (reference sequence). The CDR3 extends over 14 amino acids. V lost 9 bases and J 1 base, leaving 13 bases between the germline ends. In DNA form, the CDR3 reads TGTGCCACTAGTGTGGGCGGGTCTGGAAACACCATATATTTT. Residues: CATSVGGSGNTIYF.

The rearrangement links TRBV7-2 to TRBJ2-2, with TRBD2 identical over 10 bases. Germline V gene data show CDR1 as SGHTA and CDR2 as FQGNSA. V gave up 1 base and J gave up 6 bases; unmatched junction bases: 5. The CDR3 is 16 amino acids. CDR3 DNA sequence: TGTGCCAGCAGCTTAGTCATTAGCGGGAGGCCCGGGGAGCTGTTTTTT. Its protein is CASSLVISGRPGELFF.

This clone turned up a few times. The chain couples TRBV19 to TRBJ2-7; perhaps TRBD2 as D (5 bases). Trimming shortened V by 4 bases and J by 6 bases, and 16 bases separated the two germline ends. CDR1 is LNHDA, CDR2 SQIVND, per germline (reference sequence). There are 14 residues in the CDR3. Written as DNA, the CDR3 is TGTGCCAGTAGTAGGTCTACCCGGGGAGTCGAGCAGTACTTC. This encodes CASSRSTRGVEQYF.

The chain couples TRBV28 to TRBJ1-1; TRBD1 matches at 8 bases. The V gene end was trimmed by 2 bases and the J gene end by 5 bases; junction bases not matched to a gene: 10. Germline-derived CDR1 and CDR2 are MDHEN and SYDVKM. The CDR3 has 16 residues. This CDR3 reads CASSLPGTGTRTEAFF. Written as DNA, the CDR3 is TGTGCCAGCAGTTTACCCGGGACAGGAACGCGGACTGAAGCTTTCTTT.